A selection of T cell receptor beta chains follows, all from one sample in a study of blood T cell repertoires in COVID-19. The table came from immunoSEQ multiplex PCR; TCRdb's copy has only in-frame clones and leaves some out. This table has 60,000 or so clones, around 81% appearing once. The sequenced sample consisted of peripheral blood. These receptors originate from a woman older than 75 with acute or convalescent COVID-19. Each CDR3 is given with its conserved first and last residue. The D gene is left open where the match is weak. For some rows the clone size is stated as once, few or many, or as a class when expanded; others skip it.

CDR3,DNA,V,size,D,J
CSASVTGARNEQFF,TGCAGTGCTAGTGTGACGGGAGCCCGCAATGAGCAGTTCTTC,TRBV20-1,NA,NA,TRBJ2-1
CASTTAGFNEQFF,TGCGCCAGCACCACCGCGGGATTCAATGAGCAGTTCTTC,TRBV5-1,medium-sized,NA,TRBJ2-1
CASSSIGTGIHEQYF,TGTGCCAGCAGTTCAATCGGGACAGGGATCCACGAGCAGTACTTC,TRBV7-8,few,TRBD1,TRBJ2-7
CASSEAQAGGQETQYF,TGTGCCAGCAGTGAAGCGCAGGCGGGGGGCCAAGAGACCCAGTACTTC,TRBV2,NA,TRBD2,TRBJ2-5
CATRREELYEQYF,TGTGCCACCCGCCGGGAGGAACTCTACGAGCAGTACTTC,TRBV24-1,once,TRBD2,TRBJ2-7
CSDGQSEGYTF,TGCAGCGACGGACAGTCGGAGGGCTACACCTTC,TRBV29-1,NA,NA,TRBJ1-2
CASSVGSSGSTDTQYF,TGTGCCAGCAGCGTAGGGTCAAGCGGGAGCACAGATACGCAGTATTTT,TRBV9,NA,NA,TRBJ2-3
CASSDTGTTDTQYF,TGTGCCAGCAGCGACACAGGGACCACAGATACGCAGTATTTT,TRBV6-4,NA,NA,TRBJ2-3
CSVGQGPYNEQFF,TGCAGCGTTGGTCAGGGGCCCTACAATGAGCAGTTCTTC,TRBV29-1,NA,NA,TRBJ2-1
CASSQGPYNSPLHF,TGTGCCAGCAGCCAAGGGCCTTACAATTCACCCCTCCACTTT,TRBV3-1/TRBV3-2,once,NA,TRBJ1-6
CASSSFRGETQYF,TGTGCCAGCAGTTCTTTCAGGGGCGAGACCCAGTACTTC,TRBV7-2,NA,NA,TRBJ2-5
CASSEGGTGDYEQYF,TGCGCCAGCAGTGAGGGGGGGACAGGGGACTACGAGCAGTACTTC,TRBV10-1,NA,TRBD1,TRBJ2-7
CASTYRGRDYGYTF,TGTGCCAGCACCTACAGGGGGCGCGACTATGGCTACACCTTC,TRBV2,NA,TRBD1,TRBJ1-2
CASSVEQAGLKQYF,TGTGCCAGCAGCGTAGAACAAGCGGGTCTGAAGCAGTACTTC,TRBV9,NA,NA,TRBJ2-7
CASSLWLAGNNEQFF,TGTGCCAGCAGCTTATGGCTAGCGGGAAATAATGAGCAGTTCTTC,TRBV7-9,NA,TRBD2,TRBJ2-1
CASSQVGQGTGELFF,TGTGCCAGCAGCCAAGTGGGACAGGGGACCGGGGAGCTGTTTTTT,TRBV4-2,few,TRBD1,TRBJ2-2
CASSQDREKLFF,TGTGCCAGCAGCCAGGACAGGGAAAAACTGTTTTTT,TRBV6-6,once,TRBD1,TRBJ1-4
CASLRTGLIREQYF,TGTGCCAGCCTGAGGACAGGGCTGATTCGGGAGCAGTACTTC,TRBV28,NA,TRBD1,TRBJ2-7
CASSFTTGEQYF,TGTGCCAGCAGCTTCACTACCGGCGAGCAGTACTTC,TRBV11-3,NA,NA,TRBJ2-7
CASSLLGGNGSPLHF,TGTGCCAGCAGTTTGCTTGGGGGGAACGGTTCACCCCTCCACTTT,TRBV27,NA,NA,TRBJ1-6
CASRPDRGRTEAFF,TGTGCCAGCAGACCCGACAGGGGGCGTACTGAAGCTTTCTTT,TRBV6-6,NA,TRBD1,TRBJ1-1
CASSLENRGIEKLFF,TGTGCCAGCAGCTTAGAAAACAGGGGAATTGAAAAACTGTTTTTT,TRBV7-2,NA,TRBD1,TRBJ1-4
CASSRAGLDRNEQFF,TGTGCCAGCAGCCGCGCGGGACTAGATAGGAATGAGCAGTTCTTC,TRBV3-1/TRBV3-2,NA,TRBD2,TRBJ2-1
CASLGGAGGYTF,TGTGCCAGTCTCGGGGGGGCAGGTGGCTACACCTTC,TRBV28,NA,NA,TRBJ1-2
CASSEFSGPGETQYF,TGTGCCAGCAGTGAATTTAGCGGGCCGGGAGAGACCCAGTACTTC,TRBV2,few,TRBD2,TRBJ2-5
CAWSGAGSNQPQHF,TGTGCCTGGAGTGGAGCGGGAAGCAATCAGCCCCAGCATTTT,TRBV30,NA,NA,TRBJ1-5
CAWRAGQGSSYNSPLHF,TGTGCCTGGAGAGCAGGACAGGGGAGCTCCTATAATTCACCCCTCCACTTT,TRBV30,NA,TRBD1,TRBJ1-6
CASGRRVVDTGELFF,TGTGCCAGCGGGAGGCGGGTGGTAGACACCGGGGAGCTGTTTTTT,TRBV27,NA,NA,TRBJ2-2
CASSSGQLNTEAFF,TGCGCCAGCAGCTCGGGACAGTTGAACACTGAAGCTTTCTTT,TRBV5-1,NA,TRBD1,TRBJ1-1
CASSPGTGFATEAFF,TGCGCCAGCAGTCCCGGGACAGGGTTCGCCACTGAAGCTTTCTTT,TRBV5-1,NA,TRBD1,TRBJ1-1
CASSQEGDWAGGEQFF,TGCGCCAGCAGCCAAGAGGGAGACTGGGCGGGAGGTGAGCAGTTCTTC,TRBV4-1,NA,TRBD2,TRBJ2-1
CASSVVVAGANEQFF,TGTGCCAGCAGCGTAGTGGTAGCGGGAGCCAATGAGCAGTTCTTC,TRBV9,NA,TRBD2,TRBJ2-1
CAISEPGQVRGGYTF,TGTGCCATCAGTGAGCCAGGACAGGTCCGAGGTGGCTACACCTTC,TRBV10-3,NA,TRBD1,TRBJ1-2
CASSYSVGAGSPLHF,TGTGCCAGCAGTTACTCTGTGGGGGCCGGTTCACCCCTCCACTTT,TRBV6-5,NA,NA,TRBJ1-6
CASSLSGSGKNIQYF,TGTGCCAGCAGTCTTAGCGGGAGTGGTAAAAACATTCAGTACTTC,TRBV28,NA,TRBD2,TRBJ2-4